This T cell receptor (beta chain) was sequenced for a study of blood T cell repertoires in COVID-19. This CDR3 has 15 amino acids. V lost 1 base, J lost 4 bases, and 4 bases stayed unmatched. The germline V gene has CDR1 SGHDT and CDR2 YYEEEE. Individuals aged 18 to 89 years were recruited from roughly 23 US areas. This clone has a handful of counts. Profiled with immunoSEQ multiplex PCR; TCRdb holds only in-frame clones, not every one. Of some 320,000 clones in the sample, 90% to 95% were seen once. Sequencing was performed on PBMCs or T cells enriched from blood (not recorded which). The rearrangement uses TRBV5-6 and TRBJ1-4, with 7 nucleotides matching TRBD1. This TCR came from a woman aged 25-40 years who had been exposed to COVID-19. The CDR3 sequence: CASSLTGAINEKLFF. The CDR3 DNA follows: TGTGCCAGCAGCTTGACAGGGGCAATTAATGAAAAACTGTTTTTT.